Listed below are T cell receptor beta chains from one sample, sequenced in a study of blood T cell repertoires in COVID-19. Assay used: immunoSEQ multiplex PCR; TCRdb lists only in-frame clones, some missing. The table includes some 180,000 clones, around 75% detected once. Sequencing was done on a sample of peripheral blood. These receptors all stem from a middle-aged woman with COVID-19, enrolled during active disease. The CDR3 runs from the conserved cysteine through the conserved F or W. The D gene is left open where the match is weak. Some rows have no size entry. The others give once, few or many, or a class for an expanded clone.

clone size: NA; J gene: TRBJ2-5; V gene: TRBV6-1; D gene: NA; CDR3 protein: CASSEGGRAQYF; CDR3 DNA: TGTGCCAGCAGTGAAGGAGGGCGGGCCCAGTACTTC
clone size: NA; J gene: TRBJ2-7; V gene: TRBV2; D gene: NA; CDR3 protein: CASRSGTYEQYF; CDR3 DNA: TGTGCCAGCAGATCGGGTACCTACGAGCAGTACTTC
clone size: NA; J gene: TRBJ2-2; V gene: TRBV4-1; D gene: TRBD2; CDR3 protein: CASSLLAGGGAGTGELFF; CDR3 DNA: TGCGCCAGCAGCCTTCTAGCTGGCGGGGGGGCGGGCACCGGGGAGCTGTTTTTT
clone size: NA; J gene: TRBJ2-3; V gene: TRBV5-6; D gene: TRBD2; CDR3 protein: CASSLARLAVHPHTQYF; CDR3 DNA: TGTGCCAGCAGCTTAGCGAGACTAGCCGTCCACCCCCATACGCAGTATTTT
clone size: NA; J gene: TRBJ1-1; V gene: TRBV7-9; D gene: TRBD1; CDR3 protein: CASSLVTGALNTEAFF; CDR3 DNA: TGTGCCAGCAGCTTAGTAACAGGGGCCTTGAACACTGAAGCTTTCTTT
clone size: NA; J gene: TRBJ2-7; V gene: TRBV18; D gene: TRBD2; CDR3 protein: CASSPPLAGGDEQYF; CDR3 DNA: TGTGCCAGCTCACCACCTCTAGCGGGAGGGGACGAGCAGTACTTC
clone size: once; J gene: TRBJ2-6; V gene: TRBV7-2; D gene: NA; CDR3 protein: CASSLGGDSNVLTF; CDR3 DNA: TGTGCCAGCAGCTTAGGGGGGGACTCCAACGTCCTGACTTTC
clone size: NA; J gene: TRBJ2-6; V gene: TRBV3-1/TRBV3-2; D gene: NA; CDR3 protein: CASSLGLGSGANVLTF; CDR3 DNA: TGTGCCAGCAGCCTTGGACTGGGCTCTGGGGCCAACGTCCTGACTTTC
clone size: NA; J gene: TRBJ2-1; V gene: TRBV12-3/TRBV12-4; D gene: NA; CDR3 protein: CASSSSKGLSFF; CDR3 DNA: TGTGCCAGCAGTTCATCTAAGGGACTCTCGTTCTTC
clone size: NA; J gene: TRBJ1-2; V gene: TRBV18; D gene: TRBD1; CDR3 protein: CASSPRTGGDGYGYTF; CDR3 DNA: TGTGCCAGCTCACCAAGAACAGGGGGGGACGGCTATGGCTACACCTTC
clone size: NA; J gene: TRBJ1-6; V gene: TRBV12-3/TRBV12-4; D gene: NA; CDR3 protein: CASSFSSDSPLHF; CDR3 DNA: TGTGCCAGCAGTTTTAGTTCTGATTCACCCCTCCACTTT
clone size: NA; J gene: TRBJ1-1; V gene: TRBV6-4; D gene: TRBD1; CDR3 protein: CASSALQGGSAFF; CDR3 DNA: TGTGCCAGCAGTGCGCTACAGGGGGGTTCAGCTTTCTTT
clone size: NA; J gene: TRBJ2-1; V gene: TRBV18; D gene: TRBD2; CDR3 protein: CASSPVTSGGSYNEQFF; CDR3 DNA: TGTGCCAGCTCACCTGTGACTAGCGGGGGTTCCTACAATGAGCAGTTCTTC
clone size: few; J gene: TRBJ2-1; V gene: TRBV5-1; D gene: TRBD2; CDR3 protein: CASSLGSGNNEQFF; CDR3 DNA: TGCGCCAGCAGCTTGGGTAGCGGGAACAATGAGCAGTTCTTC